The following is a TCR beta chain sequence with its context. Its antigen is not known. The data are from a study of T cells in Graves' hyperthyroidism and ophthalmopathy. Amplification yielded TCR beta CDR3 regions, with RNA transcripts as the source. Primed by the HTBI set, a first-round RT-PCR was run on the TCR CDR3. MiXCR, applied by TCRdb to the multiplex PCR reads, yields one record per CDR3 protein. The sample has a few hundred thousand distinct CDR3 sequences; over 11% are singletons. Study observations and caveats: Blood held most thyroid clonotypes expanded above 0.001 frequency.

Blood was sampled at initial diagnosis of hyperthyroidism, prior to onset of any ophthalmopathy symptoms. Trimming cost V 0 bases and J 3 bases, with 10 bases left between them. Germline V CDR1 and CDR2: SGDLS, YYNGEE. The CDR3 is made up of 14 amino acids. Sequencing was carried out using blood. V gene TRBV9 combines with J gene TRBJ2-7, with D hard to call. The source of this sequence is a woman aged 25-40 years with Graves' hyperthyroidism that later progressed to Graves' ophthalmopathy. CDR3 amino acids: CASSVEAVDYEQYF. The CDR3 bases are TGTGCCAGCAGCGTAGAGGCCGTCGACTACGAGCAGTACTTC.